Listed below are T cell receptor beta chains from one sample, sequenced in a study of T cells in localized non-small cell lung cancer. The data were produced by immunoSEQ multiplex PCR, yet TCRdb's version contains in-frame clones alone and is incomplete. This table holds fewer than 100,000 clones, 65% to 85% found once. This sample comprised peripheral blood, obtained before any cancer treatment. All receptors come from a female donor over 55 with stage I lung adenocarcinoma. The CDR3 runs from the conserved cysteine through the conserved F or W. Each record gives: CDR3 protein, V gene.

CDR3: CASSDRDRGEPQHF
V: TRBV7-2

CDR3: CASSVRVGGAFF
V: TRBV5-8

CDR3: CASSPRGQTNYGYTF
V: TRBV27

CDR3: CATSRDVLWAGENQPQHF
V: TRBV15

CDR3: CASSPGVKGMNTEAFF
V: TRBV7-2

CDR3: CASSESQGRGTDTQYF
V: TRBV9

CDR3: CASSKQGVISYEQYF
V: TRBV2

CDR3: CAWSTSSGTGTTSPLHF
V: TRBV30

CDR3: CASSRTGQSYNEQFF
V: TRBV28

CDR3: CASSSGQGWNNEQFF
V: TRBV7-7

CDR3: CASSHYRDTDRAAFF
V: TRBV28

CDR3: CATQNGTGELFF
V: TRBV15

CDR3: CASSREAGAKNIQYF
V: TRBV7-8

CDR3: CASTPGTGANTEAFF
V: TRBV9

CDR3: CASTDSQNTEAFF
V: TRBV19

CDR3: CASSLPGSGLVF
V: TRBV11-2

CDR3: CASSVAPGGQLTDTQYF
V: TRBV9

CDR3: CASSLGQSSTDTQYF
V: TRBV7-2

CDR3: CAISEGAGTGVGETQYF
V: TRBV10-3

CDR3: CASSLIPGGNYGYTF
V: TRBV5-8

CDR3: CACYGGASYEQYF
V: TRBV28

CDR3: CAWSVLSTTDEQYF
V: TRBV30

CDR3: CAISDPRSSYEQYF
V: TRBV10-3

CDR3: CASKNRAGLIIMNTEAFF
V: TRBV2

CDR3: CASSQDFDRLNTEAFF
V: TRBV14

CDR3: CASSRGQGDGDTQYF
V: TRBV4-3

CDR3: CASSQDLTSYGYTF
V: TRBV4-3

CDR3: CASSPSTGGQPQHF
V: TRBV5-6

CDR3: CASSDAGATEAFF
V: TRBV5-1

CDR3: CASTPAGTVSPEAFF
V: TRBV6-5

CDR3: CASSPGTGISYEQYF
V: TRBV5-6

CDR3: CASSSTRGETQYF
V: TRBV7-9

CDR3: CASSQPGHPSTDTQYF
V: TRBV4-3